A single sample gave rise to the 9 T cell receptor beta chains below, sequenced in a study of T cells after yellow fever vaccination (dated by TCRdb to 2018 to 2020). The library was made by 5' RACE. Sequencing took place on an Illumina HiSeq 2500. Through fastp at Q25 and MiXCR, TCRdb rebuilt clones from the public reads, retaining in-frame beta chains. When rows share a CDR3 protein, they turn into one entry using the most common DNA and genes. The sample data list a few hundred thousand distinct CDR3 sequences, and around 6.4% of these were observed just once. The biggest ten clones account for about 15% of the sample. The sample's treatment or condition, from its label and the paper: live attenuated yellow fever vaccine strain. The sample consisted of PBMCs, taken 5 days after the yellow fever booster vaccination. These receptors came from a man between 25 and 39 years old who received the YFV17D yellow fever vaccine.

This clonotype appeared a few times. The V call is TRBV20-1, the J call TRBJ2-2; tentative D call: TRBD2 (5 bases). The V end lost 2 bases, the J end lost 1 base, and 14 bases lay between the germline ends. The germline CDR1 and CDR2 sequences are DFQATT and SNEGSKA (reference sequence). The CDR3 runs 16 residues. The CDR3 here is CSARPWSSLNTGELFF. The CDR3 nucleotides are TGCAGTGCTAGACCCTGGTCTAGCCTGAACACCGGGGAGCTGTTTTTT.

This chain links TRBV20-1 with TRBJ1-1; TRBD1 might be the D (6 bases). The V gene's germline CDR1 is DFQATT and CDR2 SNEGSKA (reference sequence). Trimming shortened V by 6 bases and J by 4 bases, and 15 bases separated the two germline ends. This CDR3 is built from 13 residues. CDR3 in amino acids: CSAIHLRGTEAFF. CDR3 nucleotide sequence: TGCAGTGCCATTCACCTCAGGGGCACTGAAGCTTTCTTT.

This clonotype has a count of ten or more. The chain combines TRBV4-2 with TRBJ2-1; D is unclear. Trimming took 3 bases from V and 0 from J, leaving 18 bases between them. This CDR3 has 18 amino acids. The germline V gene encodes CDR1 LGHNA and CDR2 YNFKEQ. The CDR3 protein is CASSQYPPRTSSYNEQFF. The DNA for the CDR3 is TGTGCCAGCAGCCAGTACCCCCCGAGGACCTCCTCCTACAATGAGCAGTTCTTC.

This clonotype was observed at least ten times. V gene TRBV10-2 combines with J gene TRBJ2-1; TRBD1 matches 11 bases. J lost 6 bases, V lost 6 bases, and 4 bases had no gene match. The CDR3 covers 14 residues. The V gene's germline CDR1 is WSHSY and CDR2 SAAADI. This CDR3 is CASRSGTGGNEQFF. For the CDR3, the DNA is TGCGCCAGCAGGTCCGGGACAGGGGGCAATGAGCAGTTCTTC.

There are a few counts of this clonotype. The V gene is TRBV6-1, the J gene TRBJ2-3, with D perhaps matching TRBD2 (6 bases). This CDR3 is built from 15 residues. The V gene's germline CDR1 is MNHNS and CDR2 SASEGT. Trimming cost V 6 bases and J 0 bases, with 13 bases left between them. The CDR3 loop is CASRITSPSTDTQYF. The CDR3 coding sequence is TGTGCCAGCAGGATAACTAGCCCAAGCACAGATACGCAGTATTTT.

Only a few counts were recorded for this clonotype. The CDR3 nucleotides are TGTGCCAGCCTGGGCGGTCCGGGACTAGCGGGCCTAGCCAAAAACATTCAGTACTTC. This translates into CASLGGPGLAGLAKNIQYF. This chain connects TRBV6-2 or TRBV6-3 to TRBJ2-4; 12 nucleotides match TRBD2. V gave up 8 bases and J gave up 0 bases; unmatched junction bases: 14. The CDR3 spans 19 residues. Germline values: CDR1 MNHEY, CDR2 SVGEGT.

The chain carries TRBV29-1 and TRBJ1-2; maybe TRBD1 (5 bases). This CDR3 region has 10 residues. From germline, CDR1 is SQVTM and CDR2 ANQGSEA. Trimming took off 4 bases at V and 6 bases at J, with 6 bases between the two ends. The CDR3 loop is CSVGGNGYTF. CDR3 DNA sequence: TGCAGCGTTGGGGGGAATGGCTACACCTTC.

The table lists this clonotype with many counts. The chain combines TRBV7-2 with TRBJ2-7, with 10 bases that match TRBD2. Germline CDR1 and CDR2: SGHTA and FQGNSA. After removal of 5 bases from V and 3 bases from J, the junction contained 7 bases not matched to a gene. The CDR3 is made up of 15 amino acids. This CDR3 reads CASSPPGLAYYEQYF. CDR3 nucleotide sequence: TGTGCCAGCAGCCCGCCGGGACTAGCGTACTACGAGCAGTACTTC.

There are many counts of this clonotype. The chain is built from TRBV30 and TRBJ2-7, with D unresolved. The germline V gene has CDR1 GTSNPN and CDR2 SVGIG (reference sequence). The CDR3 has 13 residues. Trimming left V 4 bases short and J 3 bases short, with 13 bases between. CDR3 nucleotide sequence: TGTGCCTGGAAAGGTCGCGAGAACTACGAGCAGTACTTC. Its translation: CAWKGRENYEQYF.